What follows are 15 T cell receptor beta chains derived from one specimen sequenced in a study of OX40 agonist ivuxolimab in advanced cancers. Sequencing was performed with immunoSEQ multiplex PCR; in TCRdb, only in-frame clones are kept and a portion is missing. The table has tens of thousands of clones, 88% seen once; the top ten hold just over 0.55%. Material: CD4+ or CD8+ T cells sorted from blood, obtained in a trial of the OX40 agonist ivuxolimab. Every receptor here comes from an adult with an advanced solid tumor such as melanoma, head and neck, liver or kidney cancer.

The V call is TRBV7-9, the J call TRBJ1-1; D gene uncertain. With 1 base removed from V and 0 bases from J, the gap between germline ends came to 3 bases. The CDR3 runs to 13 residues. Germline V gene sequence: CDR1 SEHNR, CDR2 FQNEAQ (reference sequence). The CDR3, as DNA: TGTGCCAGCAGCTTAGAAATGAACACTGAAGCTTTCTTT. Amino acids: CASSLEMNTEAFF.

The chain employs TRBV9 and TRBJ2-1, with 8 bases aligning to TRBD2. The CDR3 contains 16 residues. Germline CDR1 SGDLS, CDR2 YYNGEE. The junction had 4 bases not matched to a gene; V was cut back by 1 base and J by 1 base. Here the CDR3 DNA reads TGTGCCAGCAGCGTAAACGGGGGGGCGTCCTACAATGAGCAGTTCTTC. It yields the protein CASSVNGGASYNEQFF.

The gene calls are TRBV6-1 and TRBJ2-5; D might be TRBD2 (6 bases). Per the germline V gene, CDR1 is MNHNS and CDR2 is SASEGT. The CDR3 runs 14 residues. V was pared by 2 bases and J by 2 bases, with 9 bases between. The CDR3 here is CASSERLDQETQYF. The CDR3 region has the DNA TGTGCCAGCAGTGAACGACTAGATCAAGAGACCCAGTACTTC.

The CDR3 DNA reads TGTGCCAGCAGCCCCCTGGGTCGTAACTCTGGAAACACCATATATTTT. Residues: CASSPLGRNSGNTIYF. The chain couples TRBV7-8 to TRBJ1-3; no reliable D call. V shed 5 bases and J shed 0 bases, with 14 bases lying between them. The CDR3 loop spans 16 amino acids. CDR1 SGHVS and CDR2 FQNEAQ come from the germline V gene.

The chain combines TRBV10-2 with TRBJ1-5; 9 positions match TRBD1. This CDR3 has 13 residues. V was pared by 8 bases and J by 5 bases, with 4 bases of the junction left unmatched. Germline loops: CDR1 WSHSY, CDR2 SAAADI. CDR3 nucleotides: TGCGCCAGCGGGACAGGGTGGGATCAGCCCCAGCATTTT. Translating gives CASGTGWDQPQHF.

This clone was observed a single time. This chain connects TRBV19 to TRBJ1-1, with a possible D match to TRBD1 (5 bases). The CDR3 totals 13 residues. Trimming left V 4 bases short and J 4 bases short, with 10 bases between. CDR1 and CDR2 from the germline V gene are LNHDA and SQIVND (reference sequence). This CDR3 is CASSNWGITEAFF. CDR3 nucleotide sequence: TGTGCCAGTAGTAACTGGGGCATCACTGAAGCTTTCTTT.

The chain is built from TRBV5-6 and TRBJ1-1; D uncertain. V shed 4 bases and J shed 5 bases, with 12 bases lying between them. CDR3 length: 13 residues. Germline CDR1 SGHDT, CDR2 YYEEEE. The CDR3 protein is CASSAEWWTEAFF. DNA for the CDR3: TGTGCCAGCAGCGCGGAATGGTGGACTGAAGCTTTCTTT.

The rearrangement joins TRBV6-5 to TRBJ2-1; no reliable D call. Trimming shortened V by 0 bases and J by 7 bases, and 10 bases separated the two germline ends. Germline V lookup: CDR1 MNHEY, CDR2 SVGAGI. The CDR3 sequence is 14 residues long. CDR3 in DNA: TGTGCCAGCAGTTACTCGGGGTCAATTAATGAGCAGTTCTTC. As protein: CASSYSGSINEQFF.

With regard to this clone: A read error may account for a junction end that differs from germline. This chain links TRBV7-7 with TRBJ2-3; D may correspond to TRBD1 or TRBD2 (5 bases each). The CDR3 has 15 amino acids. Germline lookup yields CDR1 SSHAT and CDR2 FNYEAQ (reference sequence). This chain's CDR3 is CASSFGLGGTDTQYF. CDR3 nucleotides: TGTGCTAGCAGCTTCGGTTTGGGGGGCACAGATACGCAGTATTTT.

The chain uses TRBV6-1 and TRBJ2-7; no clear D. V lost 7 bases to trimming and J lost 4 bases, with 14 bases between them. The CDR3 has 13 residues. CDR1 is MNHNS, CDR2 SASEGT, per germline. CDR3 DNA: TGTGCCAGCACCCAACCCATAGCTTACGAGCAGTACTTC. This translates into CASTQPIAYEQYF.

This clone was seen a few times. The chain couples TRBV11-2 to TRBJ1-1; D call uncertain. Trimming removed 2 bases at V and 1 base at J, with 2 bases between. Germline V gives CDR1 SGHAT, CDR2 FQNNGV. The CDR3 extends over 12 amino acids. The CDR3 is CASSLQNTEAFF. The CDR3, as DNA: TGTGCCAGCAGCTTACAGAACACTGAAGCTTTCTTT. Full variable domain (missing parts from reference TRBV11-2 and TRBJ1-1): EAGVAQSPRYKIIEKRQSVAFWCNPISGHATLYWYQQILGQGPKLLIQFQNNGVVDDSQLPKDRFSAERLKGVDSTLKIQPAKLEDSAVYLCASSLQNTEAFFGQGTRLTVV.

The rearrangement uses TRBV6-1 and TRBJ1-5; unclear D gene. The V gene's germline CDR1 is MNHNS and CDR2 SASEGT. V dropped 3 bases and J dropped 1 base, with 4 bases sitting between them. This CDR3 contains 13 residues. The CDR3 is CASSEASNQPQHF. DNA of the CDR3: TGTGCCAGCAGTGAGGCGAGCAATCAGCCCCAGCATTTT.

This clone was counted only a few times. The chain carries TRBV7-9 and TRBJ2-7, with 8 positions matching TRBD2. Germline values: CDR1 SEHNR, CDR2 FQNEAQ (reference sequence). J gave up 0 bases and V 5 bases, and 9 bases lay outside the gene matches. The CDR3 contains 16 residues. The CDR3 loop reads CASSPGGLAGSYEQYF. The DNA for the CDR3 is TGTGCCAGCAGCCCGGGGGGGCTAGCGGGCTCCTACGAGCAGTACTTC.

The chain employs TRBV5-1 and TRBJ2-1; D is unresolved. The CDR3 extends over 15 amino acids. Germline values: CDR1 SGHRS, CDR2 YFSETQ. V was clipped by 4 bases and J by 1 base, with 12 bases between them. The CDR3 reads CASSLLAGSYNEQFF. CDR3 sequence (DNA): TGCGCCAGCAGCCTATTAGCCGGGTCCTACAATGAGCAGTTCTTC.

The CDR3 loop reads CASSRQGSTYEQYF. The CDR3 DNA sequence: TGTGCCAGTAGCCGACAGGGGAGTACCTACGAGCAGTACTTC. The rearrangement uses TRBV19 and TRBJ2-7, with 8 bases identical to TRBD1. The CDR3 contains 14 residues. The V and J ends lost 6 bases and 2 bases, in that order; junction bases with no gene match: 6. The germline V gene has CDR1 LNHDA and CDR2 SQIVND (reference sequence).